The rows below give T cell receptor beta chains drawn from one sample of a study of blood T cell repertoires in COVID-19. This table comes from immunoSEQ multiplex PCR, and its TCRdb copy is limited to in-frame clones, with some not included. The sample records about 480,000 clones, 88% being singletons. The sample was peripheral blood. The receptors derive from a woman aged 45-65 years with COVID-19, enrolled during active disease. Each CDR3 is given with its conserved first and last residue. A D gene is named only where the DNA matches it firmly. Clone sizes are given selectively: once, few, many, or a class where the clone is expanded.

V gene	CDR3 length	J gene	clone size	D gene	CDR3 DNA	CDR3 protein
TRBV5-1	14	TRBJ1-6	NA	NA	TGCGCCAGCTCGTGGGCAGGGAATAATTCACCCCTCCACTTT	CASSWAGNNSPLHF
TRBV24-1	15	TRBJ2-7	NA	NA	TGTGCCACCAGTGAAGGGACACGTCCCTCCTACGAGCAGTACTTC	CATSEGTRPSYEQYF
TRBV29-1	15	TRBJ1-1	NA	NA	TGCAGCGTCCTCGAACCGGGTCTGGGGAACACTGAAGCTTTCTTT	CSVLEPGLGNTEAFF
TRBV5-1	14	TRBJ1-1	NA	TRBD1	TGCGCCAGCAGCCATGGGACAGGGACAAATAAAGCTTTCTTT	CASSHGTGTNKAFF
TRBV5-1	14	TRBJ2-1	once	TRBD1	TGCGCCAGCAGCCTGGCCACAGGGGGCGGAGAGCAGTTCTTC	CASSLATGGGEQFF
TRBV18	16	TRBJ2-1	NA	NA	TGTGCCAGCTCACCACCCCGGTCAGGAAACAGGCATGAGCAGTTCTTC	CASSPPRSGNRHEQFF
TRBV6-5	13	TRBJ1-2	NA	NA	TGTGCCAGCAGGAGAACAGGGAACTATGGCTACACCTTC	CASRRTGNYGYTF
TRBV27	14	TRBJ2-7	few	NA	TGTGCCAGCAGTTTATCGCACGTAGCCTACGAGCAGTACTTC	CASSLSHVAYEQYF
TRBV28	17	TRBJ1-4	NA	TRBD1	TGTGCCAGCAGTCCCGCGGGACAGACCGGGACTAATGAAAAACTGTTTTTT	CASSPAGQTGTNEKLFF
TRBV7-9	15	TRBJ2-2	NA	NA	TGTGCCAGCAGCTTAGGTGGGGGCAGCACCGGGGAGCTGTTTTTT	CASSLGGGSTGELFF
TRBV5-6	15	TRBJ1-2	NA	NA	TGTGCCAGCAGCTTGGGACCGGGGGGGAACTATGGCTACACCTTC	CASSLGPGGNYGYTF
TRBV2	14	TRBJ2-3	NA	TRBD1	TGTGCCAGCAGTCCGGACAGGGGGCCAGATACGCAGTATTTT	CASSPDRGPDTQYF
TRBV5-6	13	TRBJ1-2	NA	TRBD1	TGTGCCAGCAGGGGACAGGCCCTCTATGGCTACACCTTC	CASRGQALYGYTF
TRBV4-1	15	TRBJ2-7	NA	TRBD1	TGCGCCAGCAGCACCGGGACAGGGGGCACTCACGAGCAGTACTTC	CASSTGTGGTHEQYF
TRBV19	16	TRBJ1-6	NA	NA	TGTGCCAGTAGCCCCGAGGCAGGGAAATATAATTCACCCCTCCACTTT	CASSPEAGKYNSPLHF
TRBV30	12	TRBJ2-1	NA	NA	TGTGCCCTTCGCAGGGGATACAATGAGCAGTTCTTC	CALRRGYNEQFF
TRBV6-4	14	TRBJ2-2	NA	NA	TGTGCCAGCAGTGAGGGGCGAGGCACCGGGGAGCTGTTTTTT	CASSEGRGTGELFF
TRBV5-1	13	TRBJ1-2	NA	NA	TGCGCCAGCAGCTTGCCAGGGCAGTATGGCTACACCTTC	CASSLPGQYGYTF
TRBV28	13	TRBJ1-5	NA	NA	TGTGCCAGCGACGGCCAGGGCAATCAGCCCCAGCATTTT	CASDGQGNQPQHF
TRBV4-1	16	TRBJ1-2	NA	NA	TGCGCCAGCAGCCAGCCCATCGCTCGCGTCGGCTATGGCTACACCTTC	CASSQPIARVGYGYTF